This record concerns one T cell receptor (beta chain) sequence. This sample is part of a study of blood T cell repertoires in COVID-19. About the research overall: Researchers got acute and convalescent COVID-19 samples from the United States, Italy and Spain. The analysed material was cDNA or gDNA that came from T cells, B-cell-depleted T cells, or PBMCs.

The protocol was immunoSEQ multiplex PCR, while the TCRdb copy is restricted to in-frame clones and leaves out a portion. The repertoire consists of around 100,000 clones, with roughly nine tenths occurring once and the leading ten covering about 5.5%. The CDR3 has 16 amino acids. Trimming took off 0 bases at V and 0 bases at J, with 11 bases between the two ends. The germline gives CDR1 SGDLS, CDR2 YYNGEE. The TCR originated in a man aged 45 to 65 with acute or convalescent COVID-19. The J gene is TRBJ2-3, the V gene TRBV9; maybe TRBD2 (6 bases). Sequenced: peripheral blood. The CDR3 DNA reads as TGTGCCAGCAGCGTAGAGGGGAGCGGGAGCACAGATACGCAGTATTTT. Residues: CASSVEGSGSTDTQYF. The full variable domain, in which reference TRBV9 and TRBJ2-3 provide the parts outside the CDR3, is DSGVTQTPKHLITATGQRVTLRCSPRSGDLSVYWYQQSLDQGLQFLIQYYNGEERAKGNILERFSAQQFPDLHSELNLSSLELGDSALYFCASSVEGSGSTDTQYFGPGTRLTVL.